The next 20 T cell receptor beta chains were all read from a single sample in a study of T cells in Graves' hyperthyroidism and ophthalmopathy. RNA transcripts gave rise to amplified TCR beta CDR3 regions. HTBI primers were the set used in a first-round RT-PCR of the TCR CDR3. Via MiXCR, TCRdb re-called the multiplex PCR reads, giving one row per CDR3 protein. The profile shows about 410,000 distinct CDR3 sequences, about 15% of them singletons. Sequenced sample: blood. The receptors come from a young man with Graves' ophthalmopathy.

This clonotype came up many times. The chain links TRBV4-1 to TRBJ2-7; no clear D gene. V was clipped by 0 bases and J by 3 bases, with 6 bases between them. Germline loops: CDR1 MGHRA, CDR2 YSYEKL. This CDR3 comprises 13 residues. CDR3 coding DNA: TGCGCCAGCAGCCAAGAGGTGTACTACGAGCAGTACTTC. Translated, it gives CASSQEVYYEQYF.

This clonotype was detected ten times or more. The chain recombines TRBV7-9 with TRBJ2-3, with a tentative D call TRBD1 (6 bases). Per germline, CDR1 SEHNR and CDR2 FQNEAQ (reference sequence). This CDR3 comprises 14 residues. The V end was cut by 5 bases, the J end by 4 bases, with 13 bases between. For the CDR3, the DNA is TGTGCCAGCAGCCAGGACAGTAATGCAGATACGCAGTATTTT. The encoded protein is CASSQDSNADTQYF.

This clonotype was seen repeatedly, ten times or more. The J gene is TRBJ2-1, the V gene TRBV10-2; 9 bases match TRBD1. Germline loops: CDR1 WSHSY, CDR2 SAAADI. V shed 5 bases, J shed 5 bases, and the junction held 7 bases outside the gene matches. The CDR3 has 15 amino acids. CDR3 in amino acids: CASSIWTGDHNEQFF. The CDR3 nucleotides are TGCGCCAGCAGTATATGGACAGGGGATCACAATGAGCAGTTCTTC.

This clonotype was seen a handful of times. The chain combines TRBV25-1 with TRBJ2-7; 13 bases are shared with TRBD2. The ends lost 0 bases at V and 3 bases at J; junction bases unmatched: 23. The germline CDR1 and CDR2 sequences are MGHDK and SYGVNS. The CDR3 contains 23 residues. CDR3 DNA sequence: TGTGCCAGCAGTGAATACGGACAGGACCCACTAGCGGGAGGGCCCCACAGCATCTACGAGCAGTACTTC. It specifies CASSEYGQDPLAGGPHSIYEQYF.

This clonotype was seen more than once but under ten times. The rearrangement uses TRBV7-9 and TRBJ1-6; no clear D. This CDR3 has 12 amino acids. The germline V and J ends were trimmed by 2 bases and 10 bases, with 6 bases remaining between them. CDR1 and CDR2 (germline): SEHNR, FQNEAQ (reference sequence). The CDR3 sequence: CASSLSPSPLHF. The CDR3 DNA follows: TGTGCCAGCAGCTTAAGTCCCTCACCCCTCCACTTT.

This clonotype was seen a handful of times. V gene TRBV10-3 combines with J gene TRBJ2-5, with 7 bases aligning to TRBD1. The CDR3 has 14 residues. V shed 3 bases and J 1 base; nucleotides not matched to a gene: 2. The V gene's germline CDR1 is ENHRY and CDR2 SYGVKD. The CDR3 region is CAISEGGGQETQYF. The CDR3 DNA follows: TGTGCCATCAGTGAAGGGGGCGGCCAAGAGACCCAGTACTTC.

As regards this clonotype: A much larger clone lies one base from this, so it may be a read error. V usage is TRBV18 and J usage is TRBJ2-1; 8 bases match TRBD2. V was pared by 1 base and J by 2 bases, with 1 base of the junction left unmatched. Per the germline V gene, CDR1 is KGHSH and CDR2 is LQKENI. CDR3 length equals 15 residues. CDR3 in amino acids: CASSPRGLAYNEQFF. CDR3 nucleotides: TGTGCCAGCTCACCACGGGGACTAGCCTACAATGAGCAGTTCTTC.

This clonotype was detected many times. The chain recombines TRBV11-2 with TRBJ1-3; 7 bases agree with TRBD1. J lost 4 bases, V lost 4 bases, and 10 bases had no gene match. The germline V gene has CDR1 SGHAT and CDR2 FQNNGV. This CDR3 contains 16 residues. The CDR3 region has the DNA TGTGCCAGCAGCTCGCAGCCGGGACAGCGGGGAAACACCATATATTTT. Translation gives CASSSQPGQRGNTIYF.

The gene calls are TRBV5-6 and TRBJ1-5; D may be TRBD1 (5 bases). Germline assignment: CDR1 SGHDT and CDR2 YYEEEE. Trimming removed 0 bases from V and 6 bases from J, with 13 bases in between. The CDR3 is made up of 15 amino acids. CDR3 DNA: TGTGCCAGCAGCTTGGCGATGGGGGGGAGTCAGCCCCAGCATTTT. Encoded protein: CASSLAMGGSQPQHF.

The table lists this clonotype with a few counts. The gene calls are TRBV2 and TRBJ2-2; 7 bases match TRBD2. This CDR3 has 16 amino acids. After removal of 5 bases from V and 2 bases from J, the junction contained 8 bases not matched to a gene. Germline lookup yields CDR1 SNHLY and CDR2 FYNNEI. CDR3 loop: CASSRLASGNTGELFF. Here the CDR3 DNA reads TGTGCCAGCAGTCGACTAGCTAGCGGTAACACCGGGGAGCTGTTTTTT.

This clonotype was recorded many times. The chain joins TRBV29-1 to TRBJ1-1; no firm D call. Trimming shortened V by 4 bases and J by 7 bases, and 19 bases separated the two germline ends. The germline gives CDR1 SQVTM, CDR2 ANQGSEA. The CDR3 consists of 14 residues. CDR3 sequence: CSVGVYLSSGEAFF. The CDR3 coding sequence is TGCAGCGTTGGGGTCTACCTTTCCTCGGGTGAAGCTTTCTTT.

This clonotype was seen repeatedly, ten times or more. This chain uses TRBV7-9 with TRBJ2-1; D is unclear. Germline V CDR1 and CDR2: SEHNR, FQNEAQ (reference sequence). The CDR3 sequence is 15 residues long. Trimming took 5 bases from V and 5 from J, leaving 16 bases between them. CDR3 in amino acids: CASSPEVLGNNEQFF. As DNA, the CDR3 is TGTGCCAGCAGCCCGGAAGTCCTGGGGAACAATGAGCAGTTCTTC.

Remarks on this clonotype: Since a much larger clone is just one base distant, this may be a read error. In DNA, the CDR3 is TGTGCCAGCAGTTTTCTAGCGAGGGCGAACACCGGGGAGCTGTTTTTT. Residues: CASSFLARANTGELFF. The chain recombines TRBV12-3 or TRBV12-4 with TRBJ2-2; D possibly corresponds to TRBD2 (6 bases). The CDR3 contains 16 residues. The V and J ends lost 3 bases and 0 bases respectively, with 11 bases between them.

This clonotype was counted at least ten times. The CDR3 is CASTRTAYEQYF. Written as DNA, the CDR3 is TGTGCCAGCACCCGGACAGCCTACGAGCAGTACTTC. J is TRBJ2-7 and V is TRBV11-2; D may be TRBD1 (6 bases). The germline CDR1 and CDR2 sequences are SGHAT and FQNNGV. The CDR3 is 12 residues long. The ends were cut back, 7 bases at V and 2 bases at J, with 9 bases in the middle.

The chain joins TRBV27 to TRBJ2-7, with 10 positions matching TRBD2. Germline lookup yields CDR1 MNHEY and CDR2 SMNVEV (reference sequence). The CDR3 loop spans 17 amino acids. The trim removed 4 bases at V and 2 bases at J, leaving 11 bases unmatched. CDR3 region: CASSSLVWLAGAYEQYF. The CDR3 region has the DNA TGTGCCAGCAGTTCCCTGGTATGGCTAGCGGGAGCCTACGAGCAGTACTTC.

The chain recombines TRBV7-8 with TRBJ2-5; 9 nucleotides line up with TRBD2. V shed 1 base and J 9 bases; nucleotides not matched to a gene: 9. The CDR3 loop spans 15 amino acids. CDR1 is SGHVS, CDR2 FQNEAQ, per germline. CDR3 in amino acids: CASSLERGAPRAQYF. In nucleotides, the CDR3 is TGTGCCAGCAGCTTAGAGCGGGGGGCCCCCCGGGCCCAGTACTTC.

V and J are TRBV2 and TRBJ1-6; the match to TRBD1 covers 12 bases. CDR1 SNHLY and CDR2 FYNNEI come from the germline V gene. V shed 6 bases, J shed 8 bases, and the junction held 2 bases outside the gene matches. The CDR3 sequence is 14 residues long. CDR3 region: CASRGQGAYSPLHF. CDR3 bases: TGTGCCAGCAGGGGACAGGGGGCCTATTCACCCCTCCACTTT.

At least ten counts were recorded for this clonotype. Here the CDR3 reads CSARDLAGFSNQPQHF. The CDR3 DNA is TGCAGTGCTAGAGATCTTGCTGGTTTTAGCAATCAGCCCCAGCATTTT. The V and J genes are TRBV20-1 and TRBJ1-5, with unresolved D. CDR3 length equals 16 residues. Germline lookup yields CDR1 DFQATT and CDR2 SNEGSKA (reference sequence). Between the trimmed V and J ends, which lost 0 bases and 0 bases, there was a span of 12 bases.

This clonotype was picked up many times. The V gene is TRBV13, the J gene TRBJ1-2; D remains unclear. Germline CDR1 and CDR2: PRHDT and FYEKMQ (reference sequence). V gave up 6 bases and J gave up 3 bases, with 14 bases separating them. There are 14 residues in the CDR3. CDR3 sequence reads: CASRERAADYGYTF. DNA of the CDR3: TGTGCCAGCAGAGAAAGAGCAGCGGACTATGGCTACACCTTC.

At least ten counts were recorded for this clonotype. The rearrangement uses TRBV6-2 or TRBV6-3 and TRBJ2-2; D is undetermined. The ends were cut back, 2 bases at V and 1 base at J, with 14 bases in the middle. The CDR3 length is 17 residues. Germline V gene data show CDR1 as MNHEY and CDR2 as SVGEGT. CDR3 DNA: TGTGCCAGCAGTTACGGACCCACACTAAGGAACACCGGGGAGCTGTTTTTT. Protein product: CASSYGPTLRNTGELFF.